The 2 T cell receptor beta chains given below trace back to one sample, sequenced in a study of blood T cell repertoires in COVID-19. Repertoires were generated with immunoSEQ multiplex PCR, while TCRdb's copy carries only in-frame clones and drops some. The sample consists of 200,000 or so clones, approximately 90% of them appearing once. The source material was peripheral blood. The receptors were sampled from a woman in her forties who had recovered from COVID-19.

CDR3 loop: CASRLNGIHHTDTQYF. The CDR3 nucleotides are TGCGCCAGCAGGCTAAACGGGATCCATCACACAGATACGCAGTATTTT. The chain employs TRBV5-1 and TRBJ2-3; D might be TRBD2 (5 bases). The germline CDR1 and CDR2 sequences are SGHRS and YFSETQ. V shed 5 bases and J shed 2 bases, with 18 bases lying between them. The CDR3 totals 16 residues.

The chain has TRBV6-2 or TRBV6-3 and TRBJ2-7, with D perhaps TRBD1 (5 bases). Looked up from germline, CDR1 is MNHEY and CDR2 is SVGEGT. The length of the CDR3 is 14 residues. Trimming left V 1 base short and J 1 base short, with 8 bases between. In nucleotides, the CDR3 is TGTGCCAGCAGTTACTTGGACATTTCCTACGAGCAGTACTTC. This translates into CASSYLDISYEQYF.